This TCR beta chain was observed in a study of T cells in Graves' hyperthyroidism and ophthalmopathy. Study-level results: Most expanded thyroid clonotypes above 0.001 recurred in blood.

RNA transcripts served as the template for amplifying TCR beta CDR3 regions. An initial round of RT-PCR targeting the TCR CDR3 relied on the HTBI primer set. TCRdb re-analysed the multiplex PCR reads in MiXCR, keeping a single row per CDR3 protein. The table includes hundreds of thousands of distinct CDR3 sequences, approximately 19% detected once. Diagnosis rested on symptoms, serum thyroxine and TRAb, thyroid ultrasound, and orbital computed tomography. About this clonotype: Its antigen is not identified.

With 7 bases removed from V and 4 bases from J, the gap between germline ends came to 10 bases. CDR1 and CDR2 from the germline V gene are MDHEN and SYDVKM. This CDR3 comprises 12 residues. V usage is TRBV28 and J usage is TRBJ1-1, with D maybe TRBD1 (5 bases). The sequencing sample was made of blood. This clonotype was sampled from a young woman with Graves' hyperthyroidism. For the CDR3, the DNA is TGTGCCAGCACCCAGAGGGGCACTGAAGCTTTCTTT. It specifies CASTQRGTEAFF. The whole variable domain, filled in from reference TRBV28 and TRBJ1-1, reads DVKVTQSSRYLVKRTGEKVFLECVQDMDHENMFWYRQDPGLGLRLIYFSYDVKMKEKGDIPEGYSVSREKKERFSLILESASTNQTSMYLCASTQRGTEAFFGQGTRLTVV.